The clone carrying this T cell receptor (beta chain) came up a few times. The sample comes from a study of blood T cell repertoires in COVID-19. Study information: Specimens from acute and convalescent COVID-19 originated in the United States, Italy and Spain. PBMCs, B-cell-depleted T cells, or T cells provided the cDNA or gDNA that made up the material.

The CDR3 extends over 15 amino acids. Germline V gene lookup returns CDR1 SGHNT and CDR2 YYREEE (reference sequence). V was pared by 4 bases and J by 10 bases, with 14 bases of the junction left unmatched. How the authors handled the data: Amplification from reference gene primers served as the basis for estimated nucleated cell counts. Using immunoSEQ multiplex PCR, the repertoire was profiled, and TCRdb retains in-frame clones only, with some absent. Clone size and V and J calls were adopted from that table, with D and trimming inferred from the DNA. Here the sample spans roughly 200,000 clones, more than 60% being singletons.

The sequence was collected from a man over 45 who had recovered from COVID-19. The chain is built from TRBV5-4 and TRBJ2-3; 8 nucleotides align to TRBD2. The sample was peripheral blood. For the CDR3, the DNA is TGTGCCAGCAGCGACGCCGGGACTAGTTATTCCGCGCAGTATTTT. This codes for CASSDAGTSYSAQYF. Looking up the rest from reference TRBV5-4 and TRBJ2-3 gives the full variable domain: ETGVTQSPTHLIKTRGQQVTLRCSSQSGHNTVSWYQQALGQGPQFIFQYYREEENGRGNFPPRFSGLQFPNYSSELNVNALELDDSALYLCASSDAGTSYSAQYFGPGTRLTVL.